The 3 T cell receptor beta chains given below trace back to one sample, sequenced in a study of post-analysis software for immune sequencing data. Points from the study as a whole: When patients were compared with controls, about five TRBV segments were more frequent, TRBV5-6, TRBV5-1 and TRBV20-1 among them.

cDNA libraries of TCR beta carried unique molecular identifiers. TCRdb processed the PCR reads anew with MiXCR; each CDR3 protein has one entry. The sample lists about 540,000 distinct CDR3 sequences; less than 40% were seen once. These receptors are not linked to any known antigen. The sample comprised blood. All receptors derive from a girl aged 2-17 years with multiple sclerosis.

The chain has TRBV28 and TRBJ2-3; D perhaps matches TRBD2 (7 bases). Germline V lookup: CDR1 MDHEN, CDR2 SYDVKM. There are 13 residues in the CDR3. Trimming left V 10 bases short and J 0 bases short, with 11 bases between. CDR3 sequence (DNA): TGTGCCACCCGGGGGGCTAGCACAGATACGCAGTATTTT. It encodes CATRGASTDTQYF.

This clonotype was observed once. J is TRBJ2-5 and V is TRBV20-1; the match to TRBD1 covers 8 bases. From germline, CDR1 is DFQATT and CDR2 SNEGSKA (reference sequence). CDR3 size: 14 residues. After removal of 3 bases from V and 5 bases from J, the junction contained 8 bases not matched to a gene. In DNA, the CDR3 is TGCAGTGCTAGTAGCAGGGGGCGGAGGGAGACCCAGTACTTC. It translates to CSASSRGRRETQYF.

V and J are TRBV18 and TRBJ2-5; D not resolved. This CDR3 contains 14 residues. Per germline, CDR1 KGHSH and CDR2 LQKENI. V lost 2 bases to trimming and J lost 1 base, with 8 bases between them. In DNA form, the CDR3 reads TGTGCCAGCTCACCAGATGGGATCCAAGAGACCCAGTACTTC. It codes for CASSPDGIQETQYF.